This is a list of T cell receptor beta chains from one sample in a study of blood T cell repertoires in COVID-19. Profiling relied on immunoSEQ multiplex PCR, and the TCRdb table lists in-frame clones only, not all of them. The sample lists 59,000 or so clones, approximately 91% occurring once. The material sequenced was peripheral blood. The source is a human donor in a cohort sampled during active COVID-19. Each CDR3 is given with its conserved first and last residue. The D gene is left open where the match is weak. Rows may omit the clone size; those that give it use once, few, many or a size class.

TRBJ2-1 | TRBV24-1 | TRBD2 | NA | TGTGCCACCAGTGATTTGGGGATCCGGGGGTCTAGCGGGACCCATGAGCAGTTCTTC | CATSDLGIRGSSGTHEQFF
TRBJ2-7 | TRBV19 | NA | NA | TGTGCCAGTACCAATTGGGCCCACAATATCTCTTCCTACGAGCAGTACTTC | CASTNWAHNISSYEQYF
TRBJ2-7 | TRBV14 | NA | NA | TGTGCCAGCAGCCCACTACCGCAAAGGCGGGAGCAGTACTTC | CASSPLPQRREQYF
TRBJ2-2 | TRBV11-3 | TRBD1 | NA | TGTGCCAGCAGCTTCCCTTGGCAGGGGGCCGACACCGGGGAGCTGTTTTTT | CASSFPWQGADTGELFF
TRBJ1-1 | TRBV19 | NA | NA | TGTGCCAGTAGTCGGCAGGGAGGAGGTAACACTGAAGCTTTCTTT | CASSRQGGGNTEAFF
TRBJ2-7 | TRBV7-2 | NA | NA | TGTGCCAGCAGCTTAGGGCCAAACTACGAGCAGTACTTC | CASSLGPNYEQYF
TRBJ2-7 | TRBV28 | NA | NA | TGTGCCGGCAGTGCAGTCCCAAACTACGAGCAGTACTTC | CAGSAVPNYEQYF
TRBJ2-2 | TRBV6-6 | TRBD2 | NA | TGTGCCACCCATCCTAGTGGGAGGGCCGATACCGGGGAGCTGTTTTTT | CATHPSGRADTGELFF
TRBJ2-3 | TRBV29-1 | NA | NA | TGCAGCGTTACCCAGGCAACTAGCACAGATACGCAGTATTTT | CSVTQATSTDTQYF
TRBJ1-5 | TRBV2 | TRBD1 | NA | TGTGCCAGCAGTATACAGGGGGGTAATCAGCCCCAGCATTTT | CASSIQGGNQPQHF
TRBJ1-5 | TRBV12-3/TRBV12-4 | NA | NA | TGTGCCAGCAGTTTCAACTACGGTCAGCCCCAGCATTTT | CASSFNYGQPQHF
TRBJ2-7 | TRBV7-3 | TRBD2 | NA | TGTGCCAGCAGCCCGCGGACTAGACCCTACGAGCAGTACTTC | CASSPRTRPYEQYF
TRBJ2-1 | TRBV5-1 | NA | NA | TGCGCCAGCAGCTTGGCAGCAGGTAAATTCTCCTACAATGAGCAGTTCTTC | CASSLAAGKFSYNEQFF
TRBJ2-2 | TRBV6-6 | NA | NA | TGTGCCAGCACAGAGGACAGGAACACCGGGGAGCTGTTTTTT | CASTEDRNTGELFF
TRBJ1-5 | TRBV2 | NA | few | TGTGCCAGCAGTTCCCAGGGGACAAATAGCAATCAGCCCCAGCATTTT | CASSSQGTNSNQPQHF
TRBJ1-2 | TRBV4-3 | NA | NA | TGCGCCAGCAGCCAAGTCCCGGTCACCTATGGCTACACCTTC | CASSQVPVTYGYTF
TRBJ2-3 | TRBV5-6 | NA | NA | TGTGCCAGCAGCCCCGCCCCCACTAGCACAGATACGCAGTATTTT | CASSPAPTSTDTQYF
TRBJ2-6 | TRBV6-2/TRBV6-3 | NA | NA | TGTGCCAGCAGTTACCCTACAGGGTTTGGTTCCGGGGCCAACGTCCTGACTTTC | CASSYPTGFGSGANVLTF
TRBJ2-5 | TRBV29-1 | NA | NA | TGCAGCGTTGAAGATCAGGAGGGTTGGGAGACCCAGTACTTC | CSVEDQEGWETQYF
TRBJ2-2 | TRBV10-3 | NA | NA | TGTGCCATCAGTGATACCCGGACGAGGGACGGGGAGCTGTTTTTT | CAISDTRTRDGELFF
TRBJ1-6 | TRBV28 | NA | few | TGTGCCAGCAGTTCCCCCGTGGCAGGCAGCTCCTATAATTCACCCCTCCACTTT | CASSSPVAGSSYNSPLHF
TRBJ2-5 | TRBV19 | TRBD2 | NA | TGTGCCAGTACCGATAGTAGCGGGCCCCAAGAGACCCAGTACTTC | CASTDSSGPQETQYF
TRBJ2-1 | TRBV18 | NA | NA | TGTGCCAGCTCACCGGGACTCCTCAATGAGCAGTTCTTC | CASSPGLLNEQFF
TRBJ2-5 | TRBV15 | NA | NA | TGTGCCACCAGTCCAACAGGGACGGAGACCCAGTACTTC | CATSPTGTETQYF
TRBJ2-7 | TRBV27 | TRBD2 | NA | TGTGCCAGCAGTTCCCCTTCTAGCGGGAGGGCCTACGAGCAGTACTTC | CASSSPSSGRAYEQYF
TRBJ2-5 | TRBV23-1 | TRBD2 | NA | TGCGCCAGCAGCCCTGAAGCGGGAGCAAGGCGAGAGACCCAGTACTTC | CASSPEAGARRETQYF
TRBJ2-7 | TRBV19 | TRBD1 | NA | TGTGCCAGTAGCCGGACAGGGGCCTACGAGCAGTACTTC | CASSRTGAYEQYF
TRBJ2-5 | TRBV6-2/TRBV6-3 | TRBD1 | NA | TGTGCCAGCAGTAGGGGACAGGGGAAAGAGACCCAGTACTTC | CASSRGQGKETQYF
TRBJ2-1 | TRBV28 | TRBD2 | once | TGTGCCACCCTAGGCAGCGGGAGGGCCGATGAGCAGTTCTTC | CATLGSGRADEQFF
TRBJ2-7 | TRBV4-2 | TRBD1 | NA | TGTGCCAGCAGCCAAGATCTAGACGCCGGGGACAGGGGGCCGTACGAGCAGTACTTC | CASSQDLDAGDRGPYEQYF
TRBJ1-4 | TRBV5-1 | TRBD1 | NA | TGCGCCAGCAGCTTGGGCGACAGGGGTGCTAATGAAAAACTGTTTTTT | CASSLGDRGANEKLFF
TRBJ2-3 | TRBV6-1 | NA | NA | TGTGCCAGCAGTGAATTTATGGATACGCAGTATTTT | CASSEFMDTQYF
TRBJ2-3 | TRBV6-2/TRBV6-3 | NA | NA | TGTGCCAGCAGTTACGCGACTTCTTTAGGGCAGTATTTT | CASSYATSLGQYF
TRBJ1-1 | TRBV29-1 | TRBD1 | NA | TGCAGCGTTTCCGACAGGGAGAGTGAAGCTTTCTTT | CSVSDRESEAFF
TRBJ2-7 | TRBV15 | TRBD2 | few | TGTGCCACCAGCAGAGATCGGAGCGGGAGCCTCTACGAGCAGTACTTC | CATSRDRSGSLYEQYF
TRBJ2-1 | TRBV24-1 | TRBD1 | NA | TGTGCCACCAGTGATTGGCCGGGACAGGCTAACAATGAGCAGTTCTTC | CATSDWPGQANNEQFF
TRBJ2-1 | TRBV24-1 | TRBD1 | NA | TGTGCCACCAGTGAACACAGCAGGGGGCCTCGGGATGAGCAGTTCTTC | CATSEHSRGPRDEQFF
TRBJ2-4 | TRBV21-1 | NA | NA | TGTGCCAGCAGCAAACGTGGGAGAGCCAAAAACATTCAGTACTTC | CASSKRGRAKNIQYF
TRBJ2-7 | TRBV19 | NA | NA | TGTGCCAGTAGTACCCTCGGGTGGTACGAGCAGTACTTC | CASSTLGWYEQYF
TRBJ2-2 | TRBV28 | NA | NA | TGTGCCAGCACCCAGATCCACAAGAACACCGGGGAGCTGTTTTTT | CASTQIHKNTGELFF
TRBJ2-3 | TRBV15 | NA | NA | TGTGCCACCAGCAGAAATCGGGACACAGGTACGCAGTATTTT | CATSRNRDTGTQYF
TRBJ1-4 | TRBV6-5 | NA | NA | TGTGCCAGCAGTTTTCCGGGACACAGTGAAAAACTGTTTTTT | CASSFPGHSEKLFF
TRBJ2-1 | TRBV5-4 | TRBD2 | NA | TGTGCCAGCAGCTTGCCAGGGTTTGAGCGGGAGGGGGATGAGCAGTTCTTC | CASSLPGFEREGDEQFF
TRBJ2-1 | TRBV15 | NA | NA | TGTGCCACCAGCAGAGATCGTTATGAGCAGTTCTTC | CATSRDRYEQFF
TRBJ2-1 | TRBV10-3 | NA | NA | TGTGCCATCAGTGCCCCCTGGGGAGCGGAGGGCGGGAATGAGCAGTTCTTC | CAISAPWGAEGGNEQFF
TRBJ2-2 | TRBV19 | TRBD1 | NA | TGTGCCAGTAGACAGGGGGCTGGCACCGGGGAGCTGTTTTTT | CASRQGAGTGELFF
TRBJ2-1 | TRBV2 | TRBD2 | NA | TGTGCCAGCAAGGCGGGACTAGCGACCTACAATGAGCAGTTCTTC | CASKAGLATYNEQFF
TRBJ2-1 | TRBV28 | TRBD2 | NA | TGTGCCAGCAGTTCCCCGGGACTAGCGGCCAATGAGCAGTTCTTC | CASSSPGLAANEQFF
TRBJ1-3 | TRBV27 | TRBD1 | NA | TGTGCCAGCAGCACAGGGGCTGGAAACACCATATATTTT | CASSTGAGNTIYF
TRBJ2-1 | TRBV28 | NA | once | TGTGCCAGCAGAGGACAGTACTCCTACAATGAGCAGTTCTTC | CASRGQYSYNEQFF